The 14 T cell receptor beta chains presented below share a single source sample, sequenced in a study of post-analysis software for immune sequencing data. Whole-study results and caveats: Among roughly five TRBV segments more frequent in patients than controls were TRBV5-6, TRBV5-1 and TRBV20-1.

Incorporated into the TCR beta cDNA libraries were unique molecular identifiers, which served to reduce PCR and sequencing biases. MiXCR was run by TCRdb on the PCR reads, yielding one entry per CDR3 protein. This table holds around 400,000 distinct CDR3 sequences, 35% to 45% found once. The antigens of these receptors remain unknown. The sample taken for sequencing was blood. The receptors originated from a girl aged 2-10 years with multiple sclerosis.

V usage is TRBV29-1 and J usage is TRBJ2-3, with TRBD2 matching over 10 bases. CDR3 length: 16 residues. Germline trimming cut 8 bases from V and 2 bases from J; bases unmatched to any gene: 13. CDR1 and CDR2 from the germline V gene are SQVTM and ANQGSEA. CDR3 protein: CSSRGWLAGDTDTQYF. In DNA form, the CDR3 reads TGCAGCTCCCGGGGATGGCTAGCGGGAGACACAGATACGCAGTATTTT.

The CDR3 reads CASGSGISLEQYF. The CDR3 DNA follows: TGTGCCAGCGGAAGCGGGATTTCTCTCGAGCAGTACTTC. The chain combines TRBV7-3 with TRBJ2-7; 7 positions match TRBD2. The CDR3 covers 13 residues. The V segment lost 8 bases and the J segment 6 bases; nucleotides outside the gene matches: 10. Germline V gene lookup returns CDR1 SGHTA and CDR2 FQGTGA. Using reference TRBV7-3 and TRBJ2-7 for the parts outside the CDR3, the full variable domain is GAGVSQTPSNKVTEKGKYVELRCDPISGHTALYWYRQSLGQGPEFLIYFQGTGAADDSGLPNDRFFAVRPEGSVSTLKIQRTERGDSAVYLCASGSGISLEQYFGPGTRLTVT.

The chain employs TRBV5-1 and TRBJ2-1, with 14 positions matching TRBD2. Germline loops: CDR1 SGHRS, CDR2 YFSETQ. The CDR3 sequence is 17 residues long. Trimming removed 0 bases from V and 8 bases from J; junction bases left unmatched: 7. The CDR3 DNA sequence: TGCGCCAGCAGCTTGGGACGGGGACTAGCGGGGGTGTATGAGCAGTTCTTC. Its translation is CASSLGRGLAGVYEQFF.

The chain uses TRBV20-1 and TRBJ2-3; TRBD1 might be the D (5 bases). Trimming pared 6 bases from V and 2 bases from J, leaving 12 bases between. CDR1 and CDR2 from the germline V gene are DFQATT and SNEGSKA (reference sequence). CDR3 length equals 13 residues. In DNA form, the CDR3 reads TGCAGTGCGCTCCGACAGTCCACAGATACGCAGTATTTT. Protein product: CSALRQSTDTQYF.

This clonotype was seen a few times. The chain has TRBV20-1 and TRBJ2-5, with 11 bases lining up with TRBD2. V gave up 6 bases and J gave up 5 bases; unmatched junction bases: 8. CDR3 length: 14 residues. Germline V gene data show CDR1 as DFQATT and CDR2 as SNEGSKA (reference sequence). CDR3 amino acids: CSACLAGGLETQYF. The CDR3 coding sequence is TGCAGTGCGTGTCTAGCGGGGGGTCTCGAGACCCAGTACTTC.

The rearrangement joins TRBV4-2 to TRBJ2-1, with D possibly being TRBD2 (6 bases). The CDR3 totals 15 residues. The germline CDR1 and CDR2 sequences are LGHNA and YNFKEQ. V gave up 3 bases and J gave up 3 bases, with 12 bases separating them. Here the CDR3 DNA reads TGTGCCAGCAGCCAGACTGCCGGGGGCTACAATGAGCAGTTCTTC. Amino acids: CASSQTAGGYNEQFF.

The genes are TRBV29-1 and TRBJ2-3, with 13 bases fitting TRBD2. The ends lost 4 bases at V and 0 bases at J; junction bases unmatched: 4. In germline, CDR1 is SQVTM, CDR2 ANQGSEA. The CDR3 runs 16 residues. The CDR3 bases are TGCAGCGTTGCGGGGACTAGCGGGACTAGCACAGATACGCAGTATTTT. Its translation: CSVAGTSGTSTDTQYF.

Of note for this clonotype: This may be a read error: a much more frequent sequence differs by one nucleotide. V is TRBV12-3 or TRBV12-4 and J is TRBJ2-5; TRBD2 agrees at 12 bases. With 5 bases clipped from V and 1 base from J, the junction kept 5 bases outside the gene matches. The CDR3 has 16 residues. The CDR3 region is CASSRTSGESQETQYF. The CDR3 DNA follows: TGTGCCAGCAGTCGGACTAGCGGGGAGAGCCAAGAGACCCAGTACTTC.

In this sample, this clonotype turned up a few times. The chain uses TRBV28 and TRBJ2-1; 8 nucleotides match TRBD2. Germline assignment: CDR1 MDHEN and CDR2 SYDVKM. The CDR3 has 15 residues. V trimming: 5 bases; J trimming: 9 bases; junction bases outside the gene matches: 12. CDR3: CASSLSGSGRVEQFF. CDR3 coding DNA: TGTGCCAGCAGTCTAAGCGGGAGTGGTAGGGTTGAGCAGTTCTTC.

This chain joins TRBV30 and TRBJ2-5; the D gene could be TRBD1 or TRBD2 (5 bases each). This CDR3 is built from 14 residues. From germline, CDR1 is GTSNPN and CDR2 SVGIG (reference sequence). Trimming left V 7 bases short and J 11 bases short, with 26 bases between. CDR3: CASKRTHWGIEQYF. CDR3 in DNA: TGTGCCTCCAAAAGGACCCATTGGGGGATTGAGCAGTACTTC.

This clonotype was counted only a few times. The rearrangement uses TRBV20-1 and TRBJ2-3; D may match TRBD1 or TRBD2 (5 bases each). V was clipped by 1 base and J by 0 bases, with 11 bases between them. This CDR3 is 15 amino acids long. From germline, CDR1 is DFQATT and CDR2 SNEGSKA (reference sequence). CDR3 protein: CSARAAAGSTDTQYF. CDR3 bases: TGCAGTGCTAGAGCAGCGGCAGGGAGCACAGATACGCAGTATTTT.

This clonotype was seen a few times. The rearrangement links TRBV10-3 to TRBJ1-5; TRBD1 is a possible D gene (6 bases). CDR1 is ENHRY and CDR2 is SYGVKD in the germline V gene. The CDR3 spans 15 residues. V dropped 8 bases and J dropped 6 bases, with 20 bases sitting between them. The CDR3 is CAIAPGGGSGQPQHF. Here the CDR3 DNA reads TGTGCCATCGCACCTGGAGGGGGTAGCGGTCAGCCCCAGCATTTT.

This clonotype was counted a few times. This chain connects TRBV5-6 to TRBJ2-3, with D maybe TRBD2 (6 bases). Trimming took off 4 bases at V and 5 bases at J, with 20 bases between the two ends. The germline CDR1 and CDR2 sequences are SGHDT and YYEEEE. The CDR3 has 16 amino acids. The CDR3 loop reads CASSPQGLRSRDTQYF. DNA for the CDR3: TGTGCCAGCAGCCCGCAGGGACTCAGAAGTAGAGATACGCAGTATTTT.

This clonotype came up a few times. This chain links TRBV4-3 with TRBJ2-1; D perhaps matches TRBD2 (6 bases). This CDR3 contains 15 residues. CDR1 and CDR2 from the germline V gene are LGHNA and YSLEER. Trimming took off 4 bases at V and 6 bases at J, with 16 bases between the two ends. The CDR3 reads CASSRSGTAINEQFF. The CDR3 bases are TGCGCCAGCAGCCGGTCGGGGACTGCAATCAATGAGCAGTTCTTC.